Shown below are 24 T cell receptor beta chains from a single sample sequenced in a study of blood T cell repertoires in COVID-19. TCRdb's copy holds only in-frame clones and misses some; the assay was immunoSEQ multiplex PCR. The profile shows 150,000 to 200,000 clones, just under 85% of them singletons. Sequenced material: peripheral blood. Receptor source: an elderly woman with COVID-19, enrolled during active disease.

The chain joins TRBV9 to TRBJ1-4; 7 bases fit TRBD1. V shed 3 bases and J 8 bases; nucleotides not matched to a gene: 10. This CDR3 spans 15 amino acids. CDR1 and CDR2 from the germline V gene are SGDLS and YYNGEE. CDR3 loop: CASSGGTVVGEKLFF. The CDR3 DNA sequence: TGTGCCAGCAGCGGGGGGACAGTGGTAGGGGAAAAACTGTTTTTT.

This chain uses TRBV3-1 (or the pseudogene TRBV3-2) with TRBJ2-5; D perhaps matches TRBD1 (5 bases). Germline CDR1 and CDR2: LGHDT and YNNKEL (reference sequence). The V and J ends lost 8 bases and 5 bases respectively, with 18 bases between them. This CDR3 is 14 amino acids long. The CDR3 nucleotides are TGTGCCAGCGGAGACCCCCGTAGGGGTGAGACCCAGTACTTC. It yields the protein CASGDPRRGETQYF.

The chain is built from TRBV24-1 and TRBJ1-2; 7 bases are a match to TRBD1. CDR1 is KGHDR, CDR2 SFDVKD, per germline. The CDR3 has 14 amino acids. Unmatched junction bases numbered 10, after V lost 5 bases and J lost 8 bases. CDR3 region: CATSAQQGKGGYTF. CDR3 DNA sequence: TGTGCCACCAGTGCCCAACAGGGGAAAGGAGGCTACACCTTC.

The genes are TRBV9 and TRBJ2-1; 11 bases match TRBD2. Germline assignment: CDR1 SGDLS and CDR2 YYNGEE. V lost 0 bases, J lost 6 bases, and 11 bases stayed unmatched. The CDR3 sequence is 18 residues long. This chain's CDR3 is CASSVGVGTSGKINEQFF. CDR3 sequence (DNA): TGTGCCAGCAGCGTAGGTGTGGGGACTAGCGGAAAAATCAATGAGCAGTTCTTC.

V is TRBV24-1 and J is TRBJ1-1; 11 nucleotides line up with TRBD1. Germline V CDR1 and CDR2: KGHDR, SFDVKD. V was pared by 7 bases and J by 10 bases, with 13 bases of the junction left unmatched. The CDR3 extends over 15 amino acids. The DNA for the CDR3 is TGTGCCACCAGCCCCCCCGGACAGGGGGCGTTGGGAGCTTTCTTT. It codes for CATSPPGQGALGAFF.

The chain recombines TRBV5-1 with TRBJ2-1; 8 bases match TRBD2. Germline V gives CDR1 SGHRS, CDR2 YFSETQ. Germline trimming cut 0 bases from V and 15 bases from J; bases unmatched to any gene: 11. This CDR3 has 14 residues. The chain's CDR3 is CASSLDIAGTLWFF. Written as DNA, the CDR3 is TGCGCCAGCAGCTTGGATATAGCGGGGACCTTATGGTTCTTC.

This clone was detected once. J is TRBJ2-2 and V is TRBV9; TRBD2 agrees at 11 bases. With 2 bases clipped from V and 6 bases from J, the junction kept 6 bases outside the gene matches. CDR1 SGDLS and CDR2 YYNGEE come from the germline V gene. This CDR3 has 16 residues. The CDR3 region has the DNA TGTGCCAGCAGCGTCACTAGCGGGAGTTACGCCGGGGAGCTGTTTTTT. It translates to CASSVTSGSYAGELFF.

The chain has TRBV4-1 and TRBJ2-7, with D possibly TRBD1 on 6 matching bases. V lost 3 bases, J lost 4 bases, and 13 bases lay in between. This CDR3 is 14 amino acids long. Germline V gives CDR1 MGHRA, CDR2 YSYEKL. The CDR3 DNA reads TGCGCCAGCAGCCACGATGGACAGAGTTACGAGCAGTACTTC. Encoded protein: CASSHDGQSYEQYF.

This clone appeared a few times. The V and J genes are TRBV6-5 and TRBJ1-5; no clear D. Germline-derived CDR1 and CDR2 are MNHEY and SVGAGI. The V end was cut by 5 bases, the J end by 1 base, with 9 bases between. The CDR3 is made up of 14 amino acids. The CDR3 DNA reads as TGTGCCAGCAGTACGGGGTTCAGCAATCAGCCCCAGCATTTT. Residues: CASSTGFSNQPQHF.

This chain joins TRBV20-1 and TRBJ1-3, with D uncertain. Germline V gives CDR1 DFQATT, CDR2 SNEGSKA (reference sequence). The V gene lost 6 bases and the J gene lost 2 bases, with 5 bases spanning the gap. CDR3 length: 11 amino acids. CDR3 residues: CSAETGNTIYF. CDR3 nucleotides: TGCAGTGCCGAGACTGGAAACACCATATATTTT.

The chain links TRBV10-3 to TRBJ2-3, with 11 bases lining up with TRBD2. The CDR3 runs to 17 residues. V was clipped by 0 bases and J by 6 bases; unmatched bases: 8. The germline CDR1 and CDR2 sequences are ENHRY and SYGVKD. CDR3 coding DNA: TGTGCCATCAGTGAGTCTAGCGGGGGGGCTGGAAGGGATACGCAGTATTTT. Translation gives CAISESSGGAGRDTQYF.

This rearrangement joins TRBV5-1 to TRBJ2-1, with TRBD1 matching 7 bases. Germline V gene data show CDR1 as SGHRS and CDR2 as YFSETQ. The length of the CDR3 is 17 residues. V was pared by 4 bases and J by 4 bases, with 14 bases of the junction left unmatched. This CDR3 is CASSQERQGILYNEQFF. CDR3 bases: TGCGCCAGCAGCCAGGAAAGACAGGGAATCCTATACAATGAGCAGTTCTTC.

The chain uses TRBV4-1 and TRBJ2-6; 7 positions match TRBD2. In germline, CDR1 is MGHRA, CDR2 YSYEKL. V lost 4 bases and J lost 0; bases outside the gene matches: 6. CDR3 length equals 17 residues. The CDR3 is CASSRGRGNSGANVLTF. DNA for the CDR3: TGCGCCAGCAGCCGAGGGCGGGGGAACTCTGGGGCCAACGTCCTGACTTTC.

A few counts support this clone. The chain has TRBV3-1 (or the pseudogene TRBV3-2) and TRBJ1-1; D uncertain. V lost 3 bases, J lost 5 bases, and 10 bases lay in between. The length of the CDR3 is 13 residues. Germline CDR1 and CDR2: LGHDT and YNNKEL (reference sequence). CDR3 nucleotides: TGTGCCAGCAGCCAGGGCGCGGGGACTGAAGCTTTCTTT. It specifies CASSQGAGTEAFF.

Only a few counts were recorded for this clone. CDR3 sequence reads: CASSPSPGGSYNEQFF. The CDR3 nucleotides are TGTGCCAGCAGTCCCTCTCCCGGGGGCTCCTACAATGAGCAGTTCTTC. The chain carries TRBV27 and TRBJ2-1; TRBD2 might be the D (6 bases). The CDR3 totals 16 residues. The ends were cut back, 5 bases at V and 0 bases at J, with 14 bases in the middle. Looked up from germline, CDR1 is MNHEY and CDR2 is SMNVEV (reference sequence).

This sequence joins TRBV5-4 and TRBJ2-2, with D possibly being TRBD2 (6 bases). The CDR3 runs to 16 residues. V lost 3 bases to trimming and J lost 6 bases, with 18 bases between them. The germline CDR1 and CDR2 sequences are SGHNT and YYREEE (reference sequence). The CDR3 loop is CASSSPTRTGAGELFF. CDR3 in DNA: TGTGCCAGCAGCTCTCCGACCCGGACGGGGGCCGGGGAGCTGTTTTTT.

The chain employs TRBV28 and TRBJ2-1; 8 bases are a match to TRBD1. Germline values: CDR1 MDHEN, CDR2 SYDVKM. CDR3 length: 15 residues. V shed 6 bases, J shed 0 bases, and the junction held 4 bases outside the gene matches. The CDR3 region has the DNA TGTGCCAGCAGCTCCGGACAGGGCTCCTACAATGAGCAGTTCTTC. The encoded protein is CASSSGQGSYNEQFF. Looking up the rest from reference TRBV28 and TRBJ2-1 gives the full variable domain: DVKVTQSSRYLVKRTGEKVFLECVQDMDHENMFWYRQDPGLGLRLIYFSYDVKMKEKGDIPEGYSVSREKKERFSLILESASTNQTSMYLCASSSGQGSYNEQFFGPGTRLTVL.

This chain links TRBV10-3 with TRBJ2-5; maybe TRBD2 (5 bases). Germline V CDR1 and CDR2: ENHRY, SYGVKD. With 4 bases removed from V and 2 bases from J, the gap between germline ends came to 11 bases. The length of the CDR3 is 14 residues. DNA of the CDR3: TGTGCCATCAGTGGGGCGGGCAGTCAAGAGACCCAGTACTTC. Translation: CAISGAGSQETQYF.

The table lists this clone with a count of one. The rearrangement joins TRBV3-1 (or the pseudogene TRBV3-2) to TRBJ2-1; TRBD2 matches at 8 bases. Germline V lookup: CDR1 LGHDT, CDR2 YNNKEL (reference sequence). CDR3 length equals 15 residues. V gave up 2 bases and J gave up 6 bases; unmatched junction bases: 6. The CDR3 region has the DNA TGTGCCAGCAGCCAACCGGGACTAGGGACCAATGAGCAGTTCTTC. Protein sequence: CASSQPGLGTNEQFF.

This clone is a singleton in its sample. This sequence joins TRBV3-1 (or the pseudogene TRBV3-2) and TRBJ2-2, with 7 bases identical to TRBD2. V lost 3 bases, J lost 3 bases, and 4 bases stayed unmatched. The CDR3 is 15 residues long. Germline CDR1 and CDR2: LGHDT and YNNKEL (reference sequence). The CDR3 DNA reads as TGTGCCAGCAGCCATGGGAGGGAGGACACCGGGGAGCTGTTTTTT. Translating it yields CASSHGREDTGELFF.

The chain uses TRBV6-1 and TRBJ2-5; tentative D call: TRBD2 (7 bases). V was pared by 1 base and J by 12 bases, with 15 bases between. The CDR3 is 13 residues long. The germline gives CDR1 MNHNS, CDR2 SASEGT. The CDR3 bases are TGTGCCAGCAGTGAAGTGGGGGGGGCAGCCGAGTACTTC. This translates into CASSEVGGAAEYF.

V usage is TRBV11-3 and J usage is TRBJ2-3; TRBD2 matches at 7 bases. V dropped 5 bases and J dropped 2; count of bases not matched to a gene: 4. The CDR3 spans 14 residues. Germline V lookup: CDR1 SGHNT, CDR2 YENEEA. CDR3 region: CASSGGGSTDTQYF. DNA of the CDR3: TGTGCCAGCAGCGGGGGGGGATCCACAGATACGCAGTATTTT.

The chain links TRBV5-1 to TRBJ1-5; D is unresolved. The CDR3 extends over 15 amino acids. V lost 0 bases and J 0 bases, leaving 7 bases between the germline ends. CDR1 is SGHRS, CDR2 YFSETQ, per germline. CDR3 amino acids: CASSLDGYSNQPQHF. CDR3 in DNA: TGCGCCAGCAGCTTGGACGGGTATAGCAATCAGCCCCAGCATTTT.

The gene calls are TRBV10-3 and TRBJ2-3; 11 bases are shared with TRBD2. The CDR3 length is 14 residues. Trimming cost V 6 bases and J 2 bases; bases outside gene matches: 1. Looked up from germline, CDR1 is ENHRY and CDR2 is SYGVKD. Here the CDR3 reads CAIRTSGDTDTQYF. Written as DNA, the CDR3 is TGTGCCATCAGGACTAGCGGGGACACAGATACGCAGTATTTT.